The sequence of this TCR beta chain was determined in a study of cytomegalovirus exposure and HLA in healthy donors (dated by TCRdb to about 2017). Turning to the overall study: According to an earlier analysis of 550 to 700 of the donors, roughly 180 million T cells yielded some 110 million unique TCR beta sequences and around 280 Gb of sequence data. An early release covering roughly 600 HLA-typed donors comprised about 310 gigabases of sequencing data and around 85 million unique TCR sequences. Of the 300 to 450 genotyped donors, 81% fell in the genetic ancestry cluster associated with self-reported Caucasian donors. The study was designed to test whether signatures of past pathogen exposure could be identified by cataloging public T cell receptors. The study profiled the T cell repertoires of hundreds of subjects by immunosequencing and related them to cytomegalovirus serostatus. A separate validation cohort of 100 to 150 different subjects was used in addition to the roughly 670-subject first cohort. The study combined high-throughput TCR immunosequencing, statistical association of individual TCRs with disease status, and machine learning to predict cytomegalovirus infection status. In a later analysis, previously published TCR beta repertoires from about 670 donors were re-analyzed and high-resolution HLA genotyping was added so that TCR occurrence patterns could be studied. Rather than using new phenotypic data, the later analysis identified candidate immune exposures from TCR beta sequences and from how often those sequences occurred across donors. To decide whether each TCR beta V gene segment behaved as functional or pseudogenic, an earlier analysis of some 600 of the donors relied on high-throughput TCR beta sequencing. Donor age, sex, ethnicity and CMV serostatus were collected together with the repertoire data. A later genetic analysis took genome-wide SNP genotypes for about 55% of the roughly 670 donors and used that subset as a discovery cohort. All discovery cohort repertoires had been generated on a single sequencing platform. HLA typing included class I and class II loci at four-digit resolution. The number of typed donors differed by locus: 629-630 for A, B, C, DRB1 and DQB1; 500 to 550 for DQA1; roughly 600 for DPA1; and roughly 470 for DPB1. Because of strong linkage in the cohort, roughly five DR-DQ haplotypes were treated as single units for association and clustering. On average, around 200,000 unique TCR beta nucleotide sequences were sequenced per donor among about 400 genotyped donors of the cohort, with roughly 19% of those sequences being non-productive. Beyond this particular receptor, the publication reports: Specific HLA alleles were associated with around 18,000 TCR beta sequences at a false discovery rate of 0.05 in a later analysis. A later genetic analysis reported fewer N-insertions in productive TCRs among donors in an Asian-associated ancestry cluster than the roughly 640-donor mean. Because the 87-base-pair reads could not distinguish some IMGT-functional V segments, including TRBV6-2 and TRBV6-3, those segments were excluded. HLA typing was unavailable for some donors at each locus, so association tests used only the typed subset. Most TCR sequences were observed very rarely across donors, whereas some public TCRs were present in many individuals. When HLA alleles, especially DR and DQ, strongly co-occurred, TCR associations were difficult to assign to individual alleles. In a later analysis, HLA-associated TCR beta chains showed more clonal expansion and lower generation probabilities than non-associated chains that were equally common. This cohort had only TCR beta chains sequenced, and the lack of alpha or paired-chain data limited which features could be detected. The classifier was reported to diagnose cytomegalovirus status with high specificity and sensitivity in both the original and validation cohorts. A cluster of highly shared sequence variants was judged likely to be a technical artifact of the sequencing pipeline. For the cohort, immune exposure information was limited to CMV serostatus. An association between a missense DCLRE1C variant and V-gene and J-gene trimming of TCR beta chains was found in a later genetic analysis and replicated in an independent cohort. In the study, around 150 TCR beta chains were listed as associated with cytomegalovirus. The authors suggested that the approach could potentially be generalized to other disease states and immunological phenotypes. Linkage disequilibrium might explain the correlated functional status among segregating V segments, but an unknown experimental factor could not be excluded. In a later analysis, most CMV-associated TCR beta chains were found to appear HLA-restricted, with HLA associations seemingly driven largely by CMV exposure. Because counts were too low, some 17 rarely observed V segments, including chromosome 9 orphons, were excluded from the earlier analysis of some 540 of the donors. A further reported finding was that TCR beta sequences accurately predicted the HLA-A and HLA-B alleles for most subjects in the first cohort. In a later analysis, the rate of TCR association differed among HLA loci, with DRB1 alleles having the most associated TCRs and HLA-C alleles having the fewest. Presence/absence analyses assumed roughly uniform sequencing depth across donors, an assumption that may not hold. In an earlier analysis of around 600 of the donors, most TCR beta V segments were observed in productive rearrangements about 87% or about 30% of the time, broadly matching IMGT annotations. According to a later analysis, parvovirus B19, influenza, CMV and Epstein-Barr virus appeared linked to several top co-occurrence clusters. Three of the identified cytomegalovirus-associated TCR beta chains were confirmed in vitro to be specific for cytomegalovirus antigens.

The germline V gene gives CDR1 as SGDLS and CDR2 as YYNGEE. The junction carries 13 bases between V and J, which are trimmed by 0 bases and 6 bases respectively. The cysteine opens and the phenylalanine closes a CDR3 of 15 amino acids. Only the CDR3 DNA is retained, 45 bases long and in frame from the first base. To prepare the library, the immunoSEQ multiplex PCR assay was applied. For the multiplex PCR, a mixture combining 60 forward primers for TCR Vbeta segments and 13 reverse primers for TCR Jbeta segments was used. The CDR3 region of rearranged TCR beta genes was amplified from genomic DNA by a multiplex PCR assay. The amplified TCR beta libraries were sequenced on the Illumina HiSeq System as 87-base-pair reads. As for the authors' bioinformatics: A later analysis tallied tens of millions of unique TCR beta chains across the 666 repertoires, and about 10 million of those chains were shared by two or more donors. Raw reads were error-corrected and collapsed into unique sequences by a nearest-neighbor algorithm in which closely related sequences were merged to remove PCR and sequencing errors. CDR3 sequences were aligned to IMGT reference sequences to assign V, D and J gene segments. For a sequence to be retained, at least a six-nucleotide match to both a V gene segment and a J gene segment was required. A rearrangement was called productive if the CDR3 had no stop codons and remained in frame with V and J, and every other rearrangement was called non-productive. CDR3 was defined by IMGT convention, running from the second conserved V-encoded cysteine to the conserved J-encoded phenylalanine. The earlier analysis of some 580 of the donors excluded any sequence lacking an unambiguous match to a single V gene segment. An earlier analysis of over 450 of the donors classified V segments as functional when productive rearrangements were above 56.7% and as segregating when the standard deviation between donors was above 5%. To diagnose cytomegalovirus status from the catalog of TCR beta chain sequences, a statistical classification framework was built. In a later analysis, TCR nucleotide sequences were compared against IMGT/GENE-DB human TR gene sequences so that V and J genes could be assigned. The TCRdist pipeline was used in a later analysis to assign CDR3 sequences and most-parsimonious VDJ recombination scenarios. In a later analysis, every TCR beta chain was defined by the combination of its CDR3 amino acid sequence and its V-gene family, and reads without a unique V-gene family were dropped. To address suspected cross-contamination and a sequencing artifact, a later analysis removed some 620 highly shared, low-generation-probability nucleotide sequences. A later analysis calculated a clonal expansion index for each public chain from normalized within-repertoire ranks of inferred template counts. In a later analysis, generation probabilities were computed using a VDJ recombination model fitted to out-of-frame rearrangements, and the results were checked against IGoR. A later analysis scored TCR-TCR, TCR-HLA and TCR-CMV co-occurrence with hypergeometric tests, applying a repertoire-size bias correction to TCR pairs. False discovery rates were estimated in a later analysis by permuting HLA or CMV assignments 20 times. In a later analysis, co-occurring TCRs were grouped using DBSCAN, and TCRdist sequence similarity was added for clustering within HLA-allele-positive subsets. Co-occurrence clustering excluded repertoires with fewer than 30,000 or more than 120,000 public chains, plus five with anomalous nucleotide sharing. TCRdb stores this immuneACCESS table with in-frame sequences only. Part of the clones is absent; in the studies checked, under half of the shortfall reflects unresolved V genes, and no reason is known for the rest. V and J calls plus clone size are reproduced from that table; the DNA served to infer D and trimming. Here the sample has about 140,000 clones; about three quarters occur a single time. The leading ten clones occupy 1% to 1.5% of the sample.

In total, approximately 700 healthy bone marrow donors made up the cohort. At the time of sampling, every cohort member was nominally healthy, though immune exposures that went unrecorded were likely present. The donor tested CMV seropositive, placing the donor among the 250 to 350 seropositive members of the cohort. A peripheral blood sample was provided by each donor, and peripheral blood mononuclear cells were used for TCR beta sequencing. Genomic DNA extraction from the blood cell samples was performed with the Qiagen DNeasy Blood Extraction Kit. With respect to this clone: The antigen it binds to is not known. No base-level quality is on record; no much larger clone is a single base apart.

Sequencing was carried out using PBMCs. The V gene is TRBV9 and the J gene is TRBJ1-5; the D segment could be TRBD1, given 5 matching bases. This receptor was taken from a male donor in good health and CMV-seropositive. The sequenced DNA is TGTGCCAGCAGCGTAGGGGGGGGTGTAGGTCAGCCCCAGCATTTT. This encodes CASSVGGGVGQPQHF.